These 14 T cell receptor beta chains share one sample of origin, sequenced in a study of metastatic and nonmetastatic thyroid tumors. TCRdb re-clonotyped the PCR reads via MiXCR. The data hold roughly 3,500 clones, with about 37% observed a single time. No patient had received any treatment before thyroid surgery. Input material: adjacent normal tissue. Every receptor here comes from a male donor with papillary thyroid cancer or a benign thyroid nodule (not recorded which). Some clones in this sample may be carry-over from other donors' samples.

The chain's CDR3 is CASSHGGLSEAFF. CDR3 in DNA: TGTGCCAGCAGCCATGGGGGACTGTCTGAAGCTTTCTTT. The rearrangement links TRBV7-9 to TRBJ1-1; tentatively, D is TRBD1 (5 bases). The CDR3 sequence is 13 residues long. Between the trimmed V and J ends, which lost 5 bases and 6 bases, there was a span of 13 bases. In germline, CDR1 is SEHNR, CDR2 FQNEAQ (reference sequence).

The gene calls are TRBV7-2 and TRBJ2-7; D remains unclear. The length of the CDR3 is 13 residues. CDR1 and CDR2 (germline): SGHTA, FQGNSA. CDR3 nucleotide sequence: TGTGCCAGCAGCTACGGGCCGGAGCCCGAGCCGTACGTC. Amino acid sequence: CASSYGPEPEPYV.

In this sample, this clone turned up a few times. The chain employs TRBV6-1 and TRBJ2-7; D is perhaps TRBD1 (5 bases). Looked up from germline, CDR1 is MNHNS and CDR2 is SASEGT. Trimming left V 5 bases short and J 2 bases short, with 10 bases between. CDR3 length: 13 amino acids. The CDR3 reads CASSTGRAYEQYF. In nucleotides, the CDR3 is TGTGCCAGCAGTACAGGCAGAGCCTACGAGCAGTACTTC.

This clone was counted a few times. This chain uses TRBV6-1 with TRBJ1-1; D is uncertain. The CDR3 has 10 amino acids. CDR1 is MNHNS and CDR2 is SASEGT in the germline V gene. Between the trimmed V and J ends, which lost 8 bases and 7 bases, there was a span of 8 bases. The CDR3 bases are TGTGCCAGCCGAGCGCTTGAAGCTTTCTTT. Translating it yields CASRALEAFF.

The V and J genes are TRBV9 and TRBJ2-1; possibly TRBD1 for D (5 bases). The ends were cut back, 4 bases at V and 4 bases at J, with 21 bases in the middle. From germline, CDR1 is SGDLS and CDR2 YYNGEE. This CDR3 is built from 17 residues. CDR3 residues: CASSHNPGRTFYNEQFF. The CDR3 DNA reads TGTGCCAGCAGCCATAATCCAGGTCGGACATTTTACAATGAGCAGTTCTTC. Full variable domain (missing parts from reference TRBV9 and TRBJ2-1): DSGVTQTPKHLITATGQRVTLRCSPRSGDLSVYWYQQSLDQGLQFLIQYYNGEERAKGNILERFSAQQFPDLHSELNLSSLELGDSALYFCASSHNPGRTFYNEQFFGPGTRLTVL.

The rearrangement uses TRBV2 and TRBJ2-5, with D possibly matching TRBD2 (6 bases). Trimming removed 7 bases at V and 2 bases at J, with 14 bases between. Per the germline V gene, CDR1 is SNHLY and CDR2 is FYNNEI. This CDR3 comprises 14 residues. This CDR3 is CASIGRDFQETQYF. CDR3 sequence (DNA): TGTGCCAGCATCGGCCGGGACTTTCAAGAGACCCAGTACTTC.

The genes are TRBV6-2 or TRBV6-3 and TRBJ2-1; 7 bases are a match to TRBD2. J gave up 5 bases and V 6 bases, and 7 bases lay outside the gene matches. CDR3 size: 14 residues. Germline V gives CDR1 MNHEY, CDR2 SVGEGT. CDR3 protein: CASRVRGSHNEQFF. DNA of the CDR3: TGTGCCAGCAGGGTTCGCGGGAGCCACAATGAGCAGTTCTTC.

By frequency in the sample, this clone is hyperexpanded. The chain uses TRBV5-8 and TRBJ2-1; TRBD1 or TRBD2 may be the D gene (5 bases each). The CDR3 has 10 residues. Per the germline V gene, CDR1 is SGHTS and CDR2 is YDEGEE. V was trimmed by 5 bases and J by 13 bases, leaving 10 bases between them. CDR3 region: CASRGRQQFF. The CDR3, as DNA: TGTGCCAGCAGGGGACGCCAACAGTTCTTC.

Sample share makes this clone medium-sized. This chain joins TRBV7-2 and TRBJ1-2; D perhaps matches TRBD1 (6 bases). This CDR3 spans 15 amino acids. The V gene lost 5 bases and the J gene lost 8 bases, with 21 bases spanning the gap. Germline CDR1 and CDR2: SGHTA and FQGNSA. The CDR3 nucleotides read TGTGCCAGCAGCCCCCCCACCCGGGGGGCAGAAGGCTACACCTTC. Amino acid sequence: CASSPPTRGAEGYTF.

Sample share makes this clone large. J is TRBJ2-7 and V is TRBV7-2; D tentatively reads TRBD1 or TRBD2 (5 bases each). The CDR3 is 15 residues long. The germline V gene has CDR1 SGHTA and CDR2 FQGNSA. Trimming removed 5 bases from V and 0 bases from J, with 14 bases in between. CDR3 sequence reads: CASSEGLGSSYEQYF. CDR3 nucleotides: TGTGCCAGCAGCGAGGGGTTAGGGAGCTCCTACGAGCAGTACTTC.

The chain employs TRBV5-1 and TRBJ2-7; D might be TRBD1 (5 bases). V lost 4 bases and J lost 5, with 22 bases in between. CDR1 and CDR2 from the germline V gene are SGHRS and YFSETQ. This CDR3 region has 16 residues. The CDR3 is CASSPGSNIGTNEQYF. The CDR3 nucleotides are TGCGCCAGCAGCCCAGGGTCGAACATCGGTACCAACGAGCAGTACTTC.

The chain uses TRBV5-5 and TRBJ1-5; D gene unclear. Germline lookup yields CDR1 SGHKS and CDR2 YYEKEE (reference sequence). The CDR3 runs 13 residues. V gave up 6 bases and J gave up 5 bases, with 12 bases separating them. CDR3 DNA: TGTGCCAGCACGAGGCGTTCGGATCAGCCCCAGCATTTT. Encoded protein: CASTRRSDQPQHF. Full variable domain (missing parts from reference TRBV5-5 and TRBJ1-5): DAGVTQSPTHLIKTRGQQVTLRCSPISGHKSVSWYQQVLGQGPQFIFQYYEKEERGRGNFPDRFSARQFPNYSSELNVNALLLGDSALYLCASTRRSDQPQHFGDGTRLSIL.

The chain carries TRBV27 and TRBJ1-2; D remains unclear. V shed 7 bases and J shed 4 bases, with 13 bases lying between them. Germline values: CDR1 MNHEY, CDR2 SMNVEV (reference sequence). The CDR3 length is 13 residues. CDR3 sequence reads: CASKLTESYGYTF. The CDR3, as DNA: TGTGCCAGCAAGCTTACAGAATCCTATGGCTACACCTTC.

V and J are TRBV6-5 and TRBJ2-2; no reliable D call. V was shortened by 0 bases and J by 7 bases, with 9 bases between the two germline ends. The CDR3 loop spans 14 amino acids. Germline V lookup: CDR1 MNHEY, CDR2 SVGAGI. CDR3: CASSYSLGSGELFF. In nucleotides, the CDR3 is TGTGCCAGCAGTTACTCGTTGGGCAGCGGGGAGCTGTTTTTT.